A single sample is the source of the 9 T cell receptor beta chains below, sequenced in a study of identical twins. TCRdb analysed the 5' RACE reads with MiXCR anew, one entry per CDR3 protein. There are 700,000 or so distinct CDR3 sequences in the sample; 8.5% to 9% occur only once, and more than 0.75% lies in the top ten. In addition, the sample was reused for a study of yellow fever vaccine responses in identical twins.

Sequences were obtained from PBMCs. These TCRs come from a woman aged 18-29 years in good health.

There are many counts of this clonotype. The genes are TRBV3-1 and TRBJ2-3; 8 positions match TRBD2. This CDR3 comprises 16 residues. V trimming: 7 bases; J trimming: 3 bases; junction bases outside the gene matches: 12. CDR1 is LGHDT and CDR2 is YNNKEL in the germline V gene (reference sequence). This CDR3 reads CASISSGAGVTDTQYF. Written as DNA, the CDR3 is TGTGCCAGCATCTCAAGCGGAGCGGGAGTTACAGATACGCAGTATTTT.

This chain links TRBV25-1 with TRBJ2-1; unclear D gene. Germline V gene data show CDR1 as MGHDK and CDR2 as SYGVNS. The CDR3 totals 14 residues. The ends were cut back, 6 bases at V and 7 bases at J, with 16 bases in the middle. CDR3 sequence reads: CASSEDRLLNEQFF. CDR3 sequence (DNA): TGTGCCAGCAGCGAGGATCGTCTATTGAATGAGCAGTTCTTC.

The rearrangement uses TRBV27 and TRBJ1-2, with TRBD1 as a possible D gene (5 bases). This CDR3 has 16 residues. Trimming pared 8 bases from V and 5 bases from J, leaving 24 bases between. Germline V gene data show CDR1 as MNHEY and CDR2 as SMNVEV (reference sequence). CDR3 loop: CASRAVLRGPSYGYTF. In nucleotides, the CDR3 is TGTGCCAGCCGCGCAGTTTTAAGGGGCCCCTCTTATGGCTACACCTTC.

V is TRBV25-1 and J is TRBJ2-2; 7 nucleotides line up with TRBD2. The CDR3 has 14 amino acids. The V gene end was trimmed by 8 bases and the J gene end by 6 bases; junction bases not matched to a gene: 9. Per germline, CDR1 MGHDK and CDR2 SYGVNS. This CDR3 reads CASCRTSGAGELFF. DNA for the CDR3: TGTGCCAGCTGTAGGACTAGTGGTGCCGGGGAGCTGTTTTTT.

The chain employs TRBV29-1 and TRBJ2-4; 12 positions match TRBD2. Per the germline V gene, CDR1 is SQVTM and CDR2 is ANQGSEA. Trimming took 7 bases from V and 9 from J; bases not matched to a gene: 10. CDR3 length: 14 amino acids. The CDR3 protein is CSALVTSGGGIQYF. The CDR3 DNA reads as TGCAGCGCCCTAGTGACTAGCGGGGGAGGCATTCAGTACTTC.

This clonotype was seen at least ten times. The J gene is TRBJ2-2, the V gene TRBV15, with unresolved D. The CDR3 has 16 residues. V lost 0 bases and J 1 base, leaving 9 bases between the germline ends. Germline V gives CDR1 LNHNV, CDR2 YYDKDF (reference sequence). CDR3 protein: CATSRDSRRNTGELFF. The DNA for the CDR3 is TGTGCCACCAGCAGAGATTCACGCAGGAACACCGGGGAGCTGTTTTTT.

This clonotype was found a few times. The chain combines TRBV24-1 with TRBJ2-5; 10 bases map to TRBD1. V lost 1 base, J lost 5 bases, and 9 bases stayed unmatched. CDR1 KGHDR and CDR2 SFDVKD come from the germline V gene. The CDR3 sequence is 17 residues long. The DNA for the CDR3 is TGTGCCACCAGTGATTTTGGGACAGGGGATTCTCGGGAGACCCAGTACTTC. Translation: CATSDFGTGDSRETQYF.

This clonotype was observed a few times. The J gene is TRBJ2-1, the V gene TRBV5-6, with 9 bases that match TRBD2. The germline gives CDR1 SGHDT, CDR2 YYEEEE. Losses at the gene ends were 3 bases for V and 9 bases for J; bases not matched to a gene: 10. This CDR3 spans 15 amino acids. The CDR3 nucleotides are TGTGCCAGCAGCTGGGGAAGACTAGCGGATCCTGAGCAGTTCTTC. Translation gives CASSWGRLADPEQFF.

The CDR3 nucleotides read TGTGCCAGCAGCTATCATCGGCCGAGCTCCTACAATGAGCAGTTCTTC. Its protein product is CASSYHRPSSYNEQFF. V usage is TRBV7-9 and J usage is TRBJ2-1; D remains ambiguous. The length of the CDR3 is 16 residues. Trimming took off 4 bases at V and 0 bases at J, with 13 bases between the two ends. CDR1 is SEHNR, CDR2 FQNEAQ, per germline (reference sequence).